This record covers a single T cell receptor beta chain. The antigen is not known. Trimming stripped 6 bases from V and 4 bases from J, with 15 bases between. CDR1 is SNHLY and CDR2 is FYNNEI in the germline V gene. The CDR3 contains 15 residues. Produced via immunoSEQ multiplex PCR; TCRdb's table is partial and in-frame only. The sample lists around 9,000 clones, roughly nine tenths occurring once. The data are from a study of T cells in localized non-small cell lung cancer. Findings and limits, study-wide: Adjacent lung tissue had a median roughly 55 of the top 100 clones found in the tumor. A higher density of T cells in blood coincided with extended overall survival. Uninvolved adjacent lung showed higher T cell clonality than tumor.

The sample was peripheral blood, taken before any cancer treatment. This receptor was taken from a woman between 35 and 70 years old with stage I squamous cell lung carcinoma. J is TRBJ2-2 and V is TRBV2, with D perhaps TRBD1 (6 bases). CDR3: CASRTDRATTGELFF. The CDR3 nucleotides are TGTGCCAGCAGGACGGACAGAGCGACCACCGGGGAGCTGTTTTTT.